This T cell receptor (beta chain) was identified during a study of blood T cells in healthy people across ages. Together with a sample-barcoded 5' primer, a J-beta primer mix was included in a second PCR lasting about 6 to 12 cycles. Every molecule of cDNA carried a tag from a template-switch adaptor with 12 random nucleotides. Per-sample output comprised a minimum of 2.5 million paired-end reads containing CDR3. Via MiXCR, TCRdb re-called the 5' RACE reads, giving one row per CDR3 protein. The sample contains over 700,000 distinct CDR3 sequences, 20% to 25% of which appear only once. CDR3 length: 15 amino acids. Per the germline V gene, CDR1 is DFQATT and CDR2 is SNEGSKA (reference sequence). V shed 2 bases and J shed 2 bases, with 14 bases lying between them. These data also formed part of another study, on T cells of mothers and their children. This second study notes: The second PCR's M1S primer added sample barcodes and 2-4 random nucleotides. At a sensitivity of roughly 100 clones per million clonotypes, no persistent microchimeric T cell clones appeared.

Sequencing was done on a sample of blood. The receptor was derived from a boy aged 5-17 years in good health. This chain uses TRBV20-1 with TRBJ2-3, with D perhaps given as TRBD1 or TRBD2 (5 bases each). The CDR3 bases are TGCAGTGCTAGACTACCGGGACCTAACACAGATACGCAGTATTTT. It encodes CSARLPGPNTDTQYF.